Below, 14 T cell receptor beta chains from the same sample are listed, as sequenced in a study of early T cells in non-severe SARS-CoV-2 infection. MiXCR was run by TCRdb on the 5' RACE reads, yielding one entry per CDR3 protein. Of 85,000 to 90,000 distinct CDR3 sequences in the sample, approximately 14% are singletons; the top ten hold roughly 6%. The sample taken for sequencing was whole blood. The receptors stem from an adult who was a healthcare worker with PCR-confirmed SARS-CoV-2 infection or an uninfected control (not recorded which).

This rearrangement joins TRBV11-2 to TRBJ2-3, with 8 bases identical to TRBD2. V was pared by 5 bases and J by 2 bases, with 9 bases of the junction left unmatched. CDR3 length equals 16 residues. CDR1 and CDR2 (germline): SGHAT, FQNNGV. CDR3 bases: TGTGCCAGCAGCCCCGGGACTAGGCCATACACAGATACGCAGTATTTT. Protein product: CASSPGTRPYTDTQYF.

There are many counts of this clonotype. The V call is TRBV27, the J call TRBJ2-2, with D uncertain. Germline CDR1 is MNHEY and CDR2 is SMNVEV (reference sequence). Trimming shortened V by 0 bases and J by 6 bases, and 2 bases separated the two germline ends. CDR3 length: 12 residues. The CDR3 loop reads CASSLSAGELFF. In DNA form, the CDR3 reads TGTGCCAGCAGTTTATCGGCCGGGGAGCTGTTTTTT.

This rearrangement joins TRBV6-1 to TRBJ1-5, with D uncertain. This CDR3 is built from 16 residues. Trimming took off 5 bases at V and 1 base at J, with 15 bases between the two ends. Germline CDR1 and CDR2: MNHNS and SASEGT. For the CDR3, the DNA is TGTGCCAGCAGTTTTTCAGGCCGGCGAAGCAATCAGCCCCAGCATTTT. Its translation is CASSFSGRRSNQPQHF.

This clonotype was picked up many times. CDR3 coding DNA: TGTGCCAGCAGTTCGGCGACGGGGGGAGCTTTCTTT. Its translation is CASSSATGGAFF. This sequence joins TRBV6-5 and TRBJ1-1; maybe TRBD1 (5 bases). With 4 bases removed from V and 10 bases from J, the gap between germline ends came to 13 bases. The CDR3 runs to 12 residues. Germline CDR1 is MNHEY and CDR2 is SVGAGI.

This clonotype appeared a few times. The rearrangement uses TRBV4-3 and TRBJ2-2; a possible D gene is TRBD1 (5 bases). This CDR3 region has 13 residues. Trimming shortened V by 4 bases and J by 7 bases, and 10 bases separated the two germline ends. Per germline, CDR1 LGHNA and CDR2 YSLEER. DNA of the CDR3: TGCGCCAGCAGCCTTCAGGGTAACGGGGAGCTGTTTTTT. It translates to CASSLQGNGELFF.

The V gene is TRBV28, the J gene TRBJ1-2; the match to TRBD1 covers 7 bases. Unmatched junction bases numbered 4, after V lost 2 bases and J lost 7 bases. Germline loops: CDR1 MDHEN, CDR2 SYDVKM. This CDR3 has 13 residues. The CDR3 DNA sequence: TGTGCCAGCAGTTTAAGACAGGGAAGTGGCTACACCTTC. Translated, it gives CASSLRQGSGYTF.

The chain couples TRBV24-1 to TRBJ2-3, with D maybe TRBD2 (6 bases). Germline values: CDR1 KGHDR, CDR2 SFDVKD. V lost 4 bases and J lost 3, with 13 bases in between. This CDR3 is built from 15 residues. The CDR3 region has the DNA TGTGCCACCAGTGAGGGTCGTAGCGGAACAGATACGCAGTATTTT. This codes for CATSEGRSGTDTQYF.

This clonotype occurred a few times. This chain links TRBV18 with TRBJ2-1; D unresolved. In germline, CDR1 is KGHSH, CDR2 LQKENI. The CDR3 consists of 11 residues. Trimming took 2 bases from V and 6 from J, leaving 2 bases between them. The CDR3 loop is CASSPSNEQFF. The CDR3 DNA reads TGTGCCAGCTCACCAAGCAATGAGCAGTTCTTC.

The rearrangement uses TRBV3-1 and TRBJ2-7; no clear D gene. CDR1 is LGHDT and CDR2 is YNNKEL in the germline V gene (reference sequence). The V gene lost 0 bases and the J gene lost 2 bases, with 20 bases spanning the gap. This CDR3 contains 18 residues. The CDR3 loop reads CASSQEVGTRTKTYEQYF. CDR3 DNA sequence: TGTGCCAGCAGCCAAGAGGTAGGCACACGCACCAAGACCTACGAGCAGTACTTC.

The CDR3 DNA sequence: TGTGCCAGCACCCCCTCCATGGGGATCATGAACACTGAAGCTTTCTTT. Translated: CASTPSMGIMNTEAFF. This sequence joins TRBV6-4 and TRBJ1-1; the D is unclear. Germline V lookup: CDR1 MRHNA, CDR2 SNTAGT. V was cut by 7 bases and J by 0 bases, with 18 bases left in between. The CDR3 is made up of 16 amino acids.

This clonotype has just a few counts. The chain is built from TRBV7-9 and TRBJ2-2, with 7 bases identical to TRBD1. The CDR3 is 16 residues long. Germline CDR1 is SEHNR and CDR2 is FQNEAQ (reference sequence). Germline trimming cut 5 bases from V and 0 bases from J; bases unmatched to any gene: 6. The CDR3, as DNA: TGTGCCAGCAGCCTGGTGACAGGGTCGAACACCGGGGAGCTGTTTTTT. It codes for CASSLVTGSNTGELFF.

There are a few counts of this clonotype. J is TRBJ2-1 and V is TRBV5-1; TRBD2 agrees at 10 bases. Germline lookup yields CDR1 SGHRS and CDR2 YFSETQ. The CDR3 is 14 residues long. Losses at the gene ends were 1 base for V and 8 bases for J; bases not matched to a gene: 3. The CDR3 coding sequence is TGCGCCAGCAGCTTGCTAGCGGGGGAGGATGAGCAGTTCTTC. As protein: CASSLLAGEDEQFF.

The chain is built from TRBV27 and TRBJ1-6; perhaps TRBD1 as D (6 bases). The CDR3 runs to 13 residues. V was shortened by 4 bases and J by 10 bases, with 11 bases between the two germline ends. CDR1 is MNHEY, CDR2 SMNVEV, per germline (reference sequence). CDR3 coding DNA: TGTGCCAGCAGTTCACAGGGAAGGTCACCCCTCCACTTT. Protein product: CASSSQGRSPLHF.

This clonotype was seen a handful of times. V gene TRBV29-1 combines with J gene TRBJ2-1; 8 bases are shared with TRBD2. The CDR3 has 11 amino acids. CDR1 is SQVTM and CDR2 is ANQGSEA in the germline V gene. The CDR3 region has the DNA TGCAGTCCCGGGGGGGACAATGAGCAGTTCTTC. This sequence encodes CSPGGDNEQFF.